Listed below are T cell receptor beta chains from one sample, sequenced in a study of T cell responses to AZD1222 COVID-19 vaccine. Measured with immunoSEQ multiplex PCR; TCRdb has only the in-frame clones, and not every one. The sample lists roughly 120,000 clones; 88% were seen once. Sequenced here: peripheral blood, sampled on day 0 of MenACWY control vaccination. Receptors were obtained from an adult in good health. Both conserved end residues are part of each CDR3. The D gene is left open where the match is weak. Part of the rows lack a size; the others show once, few, many or a class for expanded clones.

>TRBV19|-|TRBJ1-1|-
TGTGCCAGTAGTATCGGGCCAGGGGCCATGAACACTGAAGCTTTCTTT
CASSIGPGAMNTEAFF
>TRBV7-9|many|TRBJ2-7|-
TGTGCCAGCAGCTTAGCGCCCCTACCCTACGAGCAGTACTTC
CASSLAPLPYEQYF
>TRBV6-5|-|TRBJ1-1|-
TGTGCCAGCAGTTACGGAGTGTTAATGAACACTGAAGCTTTCTTT
CASSYGVLMNTEAFF
>TRBV9|-|TRBJ2-5|TRBD1
TGTGCCAGCACCGCTTTGGGACAGGCACGAGAGACCCAGTACTTC
CASTALGQARETQYF
>TRBV15|once|TRBJ1-1|-
TGTGCCACCAGCGGATTATACGGTAACACTGAAGCTTTCTTT
CATSGLYGNTEAFF
>TRBV28|-|TRBJ1-1|-
TGTGCCAGCAGGGACAGCAACACTGAAGCTTTCTTT
CASRDSNTEAFF
>TRBV27|-|TRBJ1-5|TRBD1
TGTGCCAGCAGCACACAGGGGGGATACAATCAGCCCCAGCATTTT
CASSTQGGYNQPQHF
>TRBV29-1|-|TRBJ1-1|TRBD1
TGCAGCGCCGGACAGGGGGACACTGAAGCTTTCTTT
CSAGQGDTEAFF
>TRBV4-1|-|TRBJ1-5|-
TGCGCCAGCAGCCAAGCTGGAGATCAGCCCCAGCATTTT
CASSQAGDQPQHF
>TRBV7-9|-|TRBJ1-5|-
TGTGCCAGCAGCTTGGGGGGTCTGTTAGACAGCGAAGGTCAGCCCCAGCATTTT
CASSLGGLLDSEGQPQHF
>TRBV23-1|-|TRBJ2-6|-
TGCGCCAGCGCCCTGAGGGGGTTTGCTGGGGCCAACGTCCTGACTTTC
CASALRGFAGANVLTF
>TRBV5-8|-|TRBJ2-7|-
TGTGCCAGCCCGGGCGGCGGTGGCGGCAGGTACGAGCAGTACTTC
CASPGGGGGRYEQYF
>TRBV3-1/TRBV3-2|-|TRBJ1-5|TRBD1
TGTGCCAGCAGTCTACAGGGGGAAAGCAATCAGCCCCAGCATTTT
CASSLQGESNQPQHF
>TRBV30|once|TRBJ1-2|-
TGTGCCTGGACCCGGGGAAGGGTTAACTATGGCTACACCTTC
CAWTRGRVNYGYTF
>TRBV7-2|-|TRBJ2-2|TRBD2
TGTGCCAGCAGCTCGAGGGGGTGGCTAGCGGGGACCACCGGGGAGCTGTTTTTT
CASSSRGWLAGTTGELFF
>TRBV14|-|TRBJ1-3|-
TGTGCCAGCAGCCAATTTTCAGCATCTGGAAACACCATATATTTT
CASSQFSASGNTIYF
>TRBV6-4|-|TRBJ1-4|TRBD1
TGTGCCAGCAGCGCCCGACAGGGGGGTAATGAAAAACTGTTTTTT
CASSARQGGNEKLFF
>TRBV14|-|TRBJ1-2|-
TGTGCCAGCAGACAAGACGAAACCACCTATGGCTACACCTTC
CASRQDETTYGYTF
>TRBV27|-|TRBJ2-1|TRBD2
TGTGCCAGCTCCCTTAGCGGGAGGAGCTCCTACAATGAGCAGTTCTTC
CASSLSGRSSYNEQFF
>TRBV15|-|TRBJ2-6|TRBD1
TGTGCCACCAGCGTTCCATGGGGTGGCCAGGGGGCATTTGGGGCCAACGTCCTGACTTTC
CATSVPWGGQGAFGANVLTF
>TRBV5-1|-|TRBJ1-4|-
TGCGCCAGCAGCTTGGAGGGGCGAGATGAGAAACTGTTTTTT
CASSLEGRDEKLFF
>TRBV6-5|-|TRBJ2-2|-
TGTGCCAGCAGTTACTCTTGGGGTGCCGGGGAGCTGTTTTTT
CASSYSWGAGELFF
>TRBV7-2|-|TRBJ1-1|-
TGTGCCAGCAGCTATGGAAACACTGAAGCTTTCTTT
CASSYGNTEAFF
>TRBV6-6|-|TRBJ2-7|-
TGTGCCAGCAGGCCACAGGGCTACGAGCAGTACTTC
CASRPQGYEQYF
>TRBV6-1|large|TRBJ1-5|-
TGTGCCAGCAGTGAAACCAAAGGACAGACGGGTCAGCCCCAGCATTTT
CASSETKGQTGQPQHF
>TRBV21-1|-|TRBJ1-3|-
-
CASSKEGGHRGLFGSGNTIYF
>TRBV7-2|-|TRBJ1-1|-
TGTGCCAGCAGCTTAGAAGGGCAGTTAGAAGCTTTCTTT
CASSLEGQLEAFF
>TRBV28|-|TRBJ1-5|TRBD1
TGTGCCAGCAGCAGGGGGGCCAATCAGCCCCAGCATTTT
CASSRGANQPQHF
>TRBV19|-|TRBJ1-5|-
TGTGCCAGTAGTGGAGGGGCAGGAGCCTTTAGCAATCAGCCCCAGCATTTT
CASSGGAGAFSNQPQHF
>TRBV7-9|-|TRBJ2-7|TRBD1
TGTGCCAGCAGCTTTGGGGACAGGACCTCCTACGAGCAGTACTTC
CASSFGDRTSYEQYF
>TRBV4-2|-|TRBJ2-5|TRBD2
TGTGCCAGCAGCCGGGGGACTAGCGGGAACTCCCTCGAGACCCAGTACTTC
CASSRGTSGNSLETQYF
>TRBV5-1|-|TRBJ2-4|-
TGCGCCAGCAGCTTGGGGGGCCAAAACATTCAGTACTTC
CASSLGGQNIQYF
>TRBV5-8|-|TRBJ1-4|-
TGTGCCAGCAGCGCTGACTCTAGCTCGGGGGTAAAACTGTTTTTT
CASSADSSSGVKLFF
>TRBV24-1|-|TRBJ2-1|-
TGTGCCACCAGTGGAGGCCCAATCAATGAGCAGTTCTTC
CATSGGPINEQFF
>TRBV18|-|TRBJ2-5|-
TGTGCCAGCTCACCAGGGGTCCAAGAGACCCAGTACTTC
CASSPGVQETQYF
>TRBV28|once|TRBJ1-4|-
TGTGCCAGCAGTGCGGGACTTGTAAAACTGTTTTTT
CASSAGLVKLFF
>TRBV30|-|TRBJ1-2|-
TGTGCCTGGGCTCTCCCCCCTAACTATGGCTACACCTTC
CAWALPPNYGYTF
>TRBV5-6|-|TRBJ1-3|TRBD1
TGTGCCAGCAGCCCGAGGGACAGCCGCCGAAACACCATATATTTT
CASSPRDSRRNTIYF
>TRBV7-9|-|TRBJ2-3|TRBD2
TGTGCCAGCAGCCGAGAGTTAGCGGGAGGGCCTGCAGATACGCAGTATTTT
CASSRELAGGPADTQYF
>TRBV6-1|-|TRBJ1-6|-
TGTGCCAGCAGTGAAAGGAGGGGAATGGATTCACCCCTCCACTTT
CASSERRGMDSPLHF
>TRBV11-2|-|TRBJ2-2|-
TGTGCCAGCAGCTTAGTAGGGATCGCCGGGGAGCTGTTTTTT
CASSLVGIAGELFF
>TRBV4-1|-|TRBJ1-1|-
TGCGCCAGCAGCCAAGGAACCTTGGGGGGTCGGGTCCCTGAAGCTTTCTTT
CASSQGTLGGRVPEAFF
>TRBV4-1|-|TRBJ1-1|TRBD1
TGCGCCAGCAGCCAAAGTCCTGGGACAGGGGGCACTGAAGCTTTCTTT
CASSQSPGTGGTEAFF
>TRBV11-3|-|TRBJ2-1|-
TGTGCCAGCAGCCCACGGGGCTGGATGCCCTACAATGAGCAGTTCTTC
CASSPRGWMPYNEQFF
>TRBV19|-|TRBJ1-2|-
TGTGCCAGTAGTATAGCTCGGGCTAACTATGGCTACACCTTC
CASSIARANYGYTF
>TRBV28|-|TRBJ2-7|-
TGTGCCAGCAGGACAGGCCGCTACGAGCAGTACTTC
CASRTGRYEQYF